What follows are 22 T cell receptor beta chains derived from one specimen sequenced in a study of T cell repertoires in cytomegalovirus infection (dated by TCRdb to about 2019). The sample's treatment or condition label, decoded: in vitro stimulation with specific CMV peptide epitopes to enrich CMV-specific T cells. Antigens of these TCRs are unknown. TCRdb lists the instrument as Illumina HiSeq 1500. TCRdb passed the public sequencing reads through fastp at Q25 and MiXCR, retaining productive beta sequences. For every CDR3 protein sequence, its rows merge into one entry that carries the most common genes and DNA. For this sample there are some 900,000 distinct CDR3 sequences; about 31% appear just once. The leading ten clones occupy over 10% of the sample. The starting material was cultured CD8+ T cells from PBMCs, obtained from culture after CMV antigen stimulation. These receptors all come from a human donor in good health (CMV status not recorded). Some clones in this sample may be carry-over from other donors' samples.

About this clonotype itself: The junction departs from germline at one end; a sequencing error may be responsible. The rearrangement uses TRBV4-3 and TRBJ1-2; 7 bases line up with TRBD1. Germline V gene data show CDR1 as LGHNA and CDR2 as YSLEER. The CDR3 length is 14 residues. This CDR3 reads CASRQAWQGGGYTF. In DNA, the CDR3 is TGCGCCAGCAGACAAGCATGGCAGGGGGGAGGCTACACCTTC.

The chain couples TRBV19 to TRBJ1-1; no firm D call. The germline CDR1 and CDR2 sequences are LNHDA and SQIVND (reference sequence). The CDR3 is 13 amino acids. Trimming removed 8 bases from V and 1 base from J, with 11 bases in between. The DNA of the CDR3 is TGTGCCAGTCTAGGCCGGGGGAACACTGAAGCTTTCTTT. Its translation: CASLGRGNTEAFF.

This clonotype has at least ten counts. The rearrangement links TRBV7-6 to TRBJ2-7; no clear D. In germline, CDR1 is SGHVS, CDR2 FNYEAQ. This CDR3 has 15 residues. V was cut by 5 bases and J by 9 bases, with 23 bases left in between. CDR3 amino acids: CASSPGETSPLGQYF. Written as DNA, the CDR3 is TGTGCCAGCAGCCCAGGCGAGACCTCTCCTTTAGGGCAGTACTTC.

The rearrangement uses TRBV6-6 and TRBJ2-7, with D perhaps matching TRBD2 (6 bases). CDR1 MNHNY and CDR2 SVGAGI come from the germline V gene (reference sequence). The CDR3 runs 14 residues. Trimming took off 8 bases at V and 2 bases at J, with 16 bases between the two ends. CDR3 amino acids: CASSGRERAYEQYF. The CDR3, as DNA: TGTGCCAGCTCCGGCCGGGAGAGGGCCTACGAGCAGTACTTC.

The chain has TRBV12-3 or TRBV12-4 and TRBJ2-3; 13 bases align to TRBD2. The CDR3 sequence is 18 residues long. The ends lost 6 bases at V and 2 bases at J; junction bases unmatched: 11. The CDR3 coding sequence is TGTGCCAGCAGGGAGACTAGCGGGGGGCGAACAAACACAGATACGCAGTATTTT. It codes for CASRETSGGRTNTDTQYF.

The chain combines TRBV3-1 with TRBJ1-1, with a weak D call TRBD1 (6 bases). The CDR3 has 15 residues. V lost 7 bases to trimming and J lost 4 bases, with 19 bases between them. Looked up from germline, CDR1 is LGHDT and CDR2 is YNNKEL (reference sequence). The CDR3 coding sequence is TGTGCCAGCAAGCCAGCAGGGGCCGTGGGCACTGAAGCTTTCTTT. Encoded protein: CASKPAGAVGTEAFF.

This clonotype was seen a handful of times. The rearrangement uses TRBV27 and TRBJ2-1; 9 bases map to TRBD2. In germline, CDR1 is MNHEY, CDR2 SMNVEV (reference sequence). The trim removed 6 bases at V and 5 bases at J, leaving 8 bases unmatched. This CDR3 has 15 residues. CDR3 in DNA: TGTGCCAGCAGCGAGGGGGGACTAGCCCACAATGAGCAGTTCTTC. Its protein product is CASSEGGLAHNEQFF.

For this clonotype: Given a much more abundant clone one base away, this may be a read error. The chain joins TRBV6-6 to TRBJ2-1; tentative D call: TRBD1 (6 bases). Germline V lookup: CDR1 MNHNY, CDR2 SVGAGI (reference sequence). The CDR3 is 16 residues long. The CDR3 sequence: CANSYRQVLPYNEQFF. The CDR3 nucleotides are TGTGCCAACAGTTATCGACAGGTTCTACCCTACAATGAGCAGTTCTTC.

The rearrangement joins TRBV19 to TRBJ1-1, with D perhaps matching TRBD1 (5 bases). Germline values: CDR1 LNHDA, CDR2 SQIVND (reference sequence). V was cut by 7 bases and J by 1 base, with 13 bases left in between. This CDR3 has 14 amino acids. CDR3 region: CASTDGGSNTEAFF. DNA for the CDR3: TGTGCCAGTACCGACGGGGGATCGAACACTGAAGCTTTCTTT.

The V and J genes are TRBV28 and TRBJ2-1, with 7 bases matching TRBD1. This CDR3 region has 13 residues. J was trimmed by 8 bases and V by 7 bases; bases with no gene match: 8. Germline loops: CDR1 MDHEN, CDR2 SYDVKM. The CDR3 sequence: CASTLTGSDEQFF. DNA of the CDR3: TGTGCCAGCACCCTGACAGGGTCGGATGAGCAGTTCTTC. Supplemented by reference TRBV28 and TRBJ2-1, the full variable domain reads DVKVTQSSRYLVKRTGEKVFLECVQDMDHENMFWYRQDPGLGLRLIYFSYDVKMKEKGDIPEGYSVSREKKERFSLILESASTNQTSMYLCASTLTGSDEQFFGPGTRLTVL.

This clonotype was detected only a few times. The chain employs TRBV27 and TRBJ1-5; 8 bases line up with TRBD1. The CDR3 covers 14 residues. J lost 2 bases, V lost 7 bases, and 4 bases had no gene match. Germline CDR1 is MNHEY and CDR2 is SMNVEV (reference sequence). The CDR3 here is CASMTGAGNQPQHF. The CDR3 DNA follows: TGTGCCAGCATGACAGGGGCGGGCAATCAGCCCCAGCATTTT.

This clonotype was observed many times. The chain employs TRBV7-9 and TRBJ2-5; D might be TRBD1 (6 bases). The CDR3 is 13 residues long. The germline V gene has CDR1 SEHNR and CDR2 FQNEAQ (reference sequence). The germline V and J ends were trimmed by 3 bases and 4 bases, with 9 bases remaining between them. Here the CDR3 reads CASSLDSRETQYF. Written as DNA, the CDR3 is TGTGCCAGCAGCTTGGACAGTAGAGAGACCCAGTACTTC.

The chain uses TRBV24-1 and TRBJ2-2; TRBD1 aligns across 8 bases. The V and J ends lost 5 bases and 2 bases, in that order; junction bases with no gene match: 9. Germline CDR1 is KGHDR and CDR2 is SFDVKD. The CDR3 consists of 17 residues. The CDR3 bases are TGTGCCACCAGTGTTCCCGGGACAGGAATAAACACCGGGGAGCTGTTTTTT. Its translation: CATSVPGTGINTGELFF.

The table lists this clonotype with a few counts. The CDR3: CASSMDRGRLNYGYTF. CDR3 coding DNA: TGTGCCAGCTCAATGGACAGGGGGCGGCTTAACTATGGCTACACCTTC. J is TRBJ1-2 and V is TRBV18; 11 bases match TRBD1. The CDR3 is 16 residues long. Germline V gene sequence: CDR1 KGHSH, CDR2 LQKENI. The J segment lost 1 base and the V segment lost 5 bases, leaving 6 bases of the junction unmatched.

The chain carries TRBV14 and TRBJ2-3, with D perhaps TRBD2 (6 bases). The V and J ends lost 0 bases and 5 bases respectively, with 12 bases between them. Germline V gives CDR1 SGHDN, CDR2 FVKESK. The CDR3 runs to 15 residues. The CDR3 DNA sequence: TGTGCCAGCAGCCAAGATTCAGGAGGGAGAGATACGCAGTATTTT. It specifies CASSQDSGGRDTQYF.

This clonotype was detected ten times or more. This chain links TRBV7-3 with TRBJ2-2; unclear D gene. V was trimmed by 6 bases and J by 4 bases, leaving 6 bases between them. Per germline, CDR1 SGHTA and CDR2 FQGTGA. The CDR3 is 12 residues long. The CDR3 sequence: CASRDGTGELFF. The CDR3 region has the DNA TGTGCCAGCAGGGACGGCACCGGGGAGCTGTTTTTT.

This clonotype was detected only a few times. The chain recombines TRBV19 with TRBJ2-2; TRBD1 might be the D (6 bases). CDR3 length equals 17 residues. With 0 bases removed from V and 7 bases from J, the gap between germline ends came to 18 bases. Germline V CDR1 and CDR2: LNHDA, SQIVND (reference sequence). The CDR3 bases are TGTGCCAGTAGTATAGATAGGCCAGGGGCATTGGTCGGGGAGCTGTTTTTT. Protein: CASSIDRPGALVGELFF.

CDR3 nucleotides: TGTGCCAGCAGCGTTAGCAGGGCTGGCGAGCAGTACTTC. The encoded protein is CASSVSRAGEQYF. The genes are TRBV9 and TRBJ2-7; tentative D call: TRBD1 (5 bases). V gave up 2 bases and J gave up 6 bases, with 12 bases separating them. Germline assignment: CDR1 SGDLS and CDR2 YYNGEE. The CDR3 extends over 13 amino acids.

CDR3 sequence: CASSRPALRGELFF. The DNA of the CDR3 is TGTGCCAGCAGCCGTCCGGCGCTGCGGGGGGAACTGTTTTTT. The chain carries TRBV7-9 and TRBJ1-4; tentatively, D is TRBD1 (5 bases). This CDR3 has 14 residues. The V end was cut by 5 bases, the J end by 12 bases, with 19 bases between. Germline assignment: CDR1 SEHNR and CDR2 FQNEAQ (reference sequence).

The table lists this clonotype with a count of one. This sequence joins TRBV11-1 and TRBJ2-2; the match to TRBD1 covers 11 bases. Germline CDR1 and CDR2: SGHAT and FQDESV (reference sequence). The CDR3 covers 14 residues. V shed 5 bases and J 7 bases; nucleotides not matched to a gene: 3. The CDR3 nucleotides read TGTGCCAGCAGCGGGGACAGGGGGATCGGGGAGCTGTTTTTT. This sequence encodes CASSGDRGIGELFF. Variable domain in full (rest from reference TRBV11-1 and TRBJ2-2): EAEVAQSPRYKITEKSQAVAFWCDPISGHATLYWYRQILGQGPELLVQFQDESVVDDSQLPKDRFSAERLKGVDSTLKIQPAELGDSAMYLCASSGDRGIGELFFGEGSRLTVL.

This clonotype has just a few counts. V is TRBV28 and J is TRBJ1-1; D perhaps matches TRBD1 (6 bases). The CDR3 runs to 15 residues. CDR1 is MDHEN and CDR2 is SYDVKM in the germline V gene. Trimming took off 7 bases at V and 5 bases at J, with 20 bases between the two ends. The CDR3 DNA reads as TGTGCCAGCATCCAGAGACAGGAATGGAGAACTGAAGCTTTCTTT. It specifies CASIQRQEWRTEAFF.

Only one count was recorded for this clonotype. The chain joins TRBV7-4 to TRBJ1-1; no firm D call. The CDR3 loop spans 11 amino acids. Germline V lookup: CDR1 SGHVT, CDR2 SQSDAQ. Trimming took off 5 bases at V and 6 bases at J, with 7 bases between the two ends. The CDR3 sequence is CASSRVSEAFF. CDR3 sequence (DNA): TGTGCCAGCAGCCGAGTCTCTGAAGCTTTCTTT.